This T cell receptor (beta chain) stems from a study of regulatory T cells in long-lasting Graves disease. For the study at large: Disease was considered persistent Graves' disease after over 5 years of antithyroid drugs (with positive TSH receptor antibodies). Whole-study findings and limits: TRBV28, TRBJ1-2 and TRBJ2-5 emerged as the favored segments in persistent disease. Persistent patients shared more public clonotypes (approximately 2,500) than new patients (966).

Germline V gene lookup returns CDR1 SGHNT and CDR2 YYREEE (reference sequence). After removal of 4 bases from V and 8 bases from J, the junction contained 14 bases not matched to a gene. The CDR3 runs 15 residues. As regards this clonotype: Its antigen is undetermined.

Sequencing libraries for TCR beta were prepared with iRepertoire HTBI primers and Arm-PCR of CDR3 regions. TCRdb re-derived calls from the multiplex PCR reads in MiXCR, one entry per CDR3 protein. The sample has under 450,000 distinct CDR3 sequences; less than 30% are singletons. Time point noted: persistent/refractory GD, antithyroid drugs over 5 years with positive TRAb. From PBMCs, RNA was extracted and then used to make the TCR library. This TCR was recovered from a woman aged 40 to 55 with Graves disease. This specimen consisted of peripheral blood mononuclear cells (PBMCs), obtained when the disease was refractory, from a patient treated with antithyroid drugs. The V gene is TRBV5-4, the J gene TRBJ1-2; TRBD1 matches at 7 bases. DNA of the CDR3: TGTGCCAGCAGCGAGGTGGTTAACAGGGGAGGAGGCTACACCTTC. Amino acid sequence: CASSEVVNRGGGYTF.